Included here is one T cell receptor (beta chain) sequence, with context. The antigen remains unidentified. Measured with immunoSEQ multiplex PCR; TCRdb has only the in-frame clones, and not every one. This table holds some 140,000 clones, 93% found once. Germline trimming cut 4 bases from V and 0 bases from J; bases unmatched to any gene: 7. Germline assignment: CDR1 SGHRS and CDR2 YFSETQ. The CDR3 is 16 amino acids. This sample is part of a study of T cell responses to AZD1222 COVID-19 vaccine. Study-wide results and caveats: Repertoires were obtained solely post-peak T cell response.

The chain employs TRBV5-1 and TRBJ2-3, with 8 bases matching TRBD1. This sequence was found in an adult in good health. The input for sequencing was peripheral blood, taken on day 0 of AZD1222 vaccination. CDR3 amino acids: CASSLTGDRSTDTQYF. The CDR3 region has the DNA TGCGCCAGCAGCCTGACAGGGGATCGGAGCACAGATACGCAGTATTTT.